These T cell receptor beta chains were read from a single sample in a study of regulatory T cells in long-lasting Graves disease. MiXCR, applied by TCRdb to the multiplex PCR reads, yields one record per CDR3 protein. The sample lists more than 450,000 distinct CDR3 sequences; more than 10% were seen once. This sample was also put to use in a study of T cells in Graves' hyperthyroidism and ophthalmopathy.

This specimen consisted of peripheral blood mononuclear cells (PBMCs), obtained at new diagnosis, from a patient treated with antithyroid drugs. Source of these receptors: a woman aged 25 to 45 with Graves disease. The CDR3 runs from the conserved cysteine through the conserved F or W. Fields, in order: V gene, CDR3 length, clone size, J gene, D gene, CDR3 DNA, CDR3 protein. The D gene is left open where the match is weak. A row's size may be missing; if present it is once, few, many or a size class.

v_call: TRBV10-2; cdr3_length: 16; clone_size: NA; j_call: TRBJ2-1; d_call: TRBD2; cdr3_nt: TGCGCCAGCAGTTTCTCGAGCGGGAGGGTAATCGATGAGCAGTTCTTC; cdr3_aa: CASSFSSGRVIDEQFF
v_call: TRBV10-3; cdr3_length: 14; clone_size: few; j_call: TRBJ2-2; d_call: TRBD1; cdr3_nt: TGTGCCATCAGTGCAGGGGGCGACACCGGGGAGCTGTTTTTT; cdr3_aa: CAISAGGDTGELFF
v_call: TRBV6-1; cdr3_length: 17; clone_size: few; j_call: TRBJ2-5; d_call: NA; cdr3_nt: TGTGCCAGCAGCCCCGACCTGCGAGGTACGGTTCAAGAGACCCAGTACTTC; cdr3_aa: CASSPDLRGTVQETQYF
v_call: TRBV6-1; cdr3_length: 16; clone_size: few; j_call: TRBJ2-2; d_call: NA; cdr3_nt: TGTGCCAGCAGGGACCGGGACAACGGACACACCGGGGAGCTGTTTTTT; cdr3_aa: CASRDRDNGHTGELFF
v_call: TRBV19; cdr3_length: 13; clone_size: NA; j_call: TRBJ2-7; d_call: TRBD1; cdr3_nt: TGTGCCACCAGAGAGACAGGGGGACACGAGCAGTACTTC; cdr3_aa: CATRETGGHEQYF
v_call: TRBV12-3/TRBV12-4; cdr3_length: 20; clone_size: NA; j_call: TRBJ2-1; d_call: TRBD2; cdr3_nt: TGTGCCAGCAGTCCCGACATAAGGACTAGCGGGAGGAGCTCCTACAATGAGCAGTTCTTC; cdr3_aa: CASSPDIRTSGRSSYNEQFF
v_call: TRBV2; cdr3_length: 17; clone_size: few; j_call: TRBJ2-2; d_call: NA; cdr3_nt: TGTGCCAGCATCCTCGCTTTAGGGCGATCCAGGACCGGGGAGCTGTTTTTT; cdr3_aa: CASILALGRSRTGELFF
v_call: TRBV20-1; cdr3_length: 16; clone_size: few; j_call: TRBJ2-1; d_call: TRBD2; cdr3_nt: TGCAGTGCTAGTGGGCTAGCGGGAGGACTCTACAATGAGCAGTTCTTC; cdr3_aa: CSASGLAGGLYNEQFF
v_call: TRBV27; cdr3_length: 14; clone_size: many; j_call: TRBJ1-4; d_call: NA; cdr3_nt: TGTGCCAGCAGCTTACAGAAAGGAGGTGAAAAACTGTTTTTT; cdr3_aa: CASSLQKGGEKLFF
v_call: TRBV28; cdr3_length: 17; clone_size: NA; j_call: TRBJ1-1; d_call: NA; cdr3_nt: TGTGCCAGCAGTTTATCGGGGGGTGTCACGAGGTACACTGAAGCTTTCTTT; cdr3_aa: CASSLSGGVTRYTEAFF
v_call: TRBV7-2; cdr3_length: 13; clone_size: many; j_call: TRBJ1-1; d_call: NA; cdr3_nt: TGTGCCAGCAGAATCAGCCCGAACACTGAAGCTTTCTTT; cdr3_aa: CASRISPNTEAFF
v_call: TRBV5-4; cdr3_length: 14; clone_size: many; j_call: TRBJ1-4; d_call: NA; cdr3_nt: TGTGCCAGCAGCTTTGGAAGCGGTCGCGAAAAACTGTTTTTT; cdr3_aa: CASSFGSGREKLFF
v_call: TRBV6-1; cdr3_length: 15; clone_size: many; j_call: TRBJ1-6; d_call: NA; cdr3_nt: TGTGCCAGCAGTGAAACCCGACAGACTCGGTCACCCCTCCACTTT; cdr3_aa: CASSETRQTRSPLHF
v_call: TRBV20-1; cdr3_length: 14; clone_size: many; j_call: TRBJ2-1; d_call: TRBD2; cdr3_nt: TGCAGTGCTAGCACTAGCGGGCCTTACAATGAGCAGTTCTTC; cdr3_aa: CSASTSGPYNEQFF
v_call: TRBV12-3/TRBV12-4; cdr3_length: 14; clone_size: NA; j_call: TRBJ2-2; d_call: NA; cdr3_nt: TGTGCCAGCAGGGGGACTGTGAACACCGGGGAGCTGTTTTTT; cdr3_aa: CASRGTVNTGELFF
v_call: TRBV12-3/TRBV12-4; cdr3_length: 15; clone_size: many; j_call: TRBJ2-2; d_call: TRBD2; cdr3_nt: TGTGCCAGCAGTTCGGCTAGCGGGAGCACCGGGGAGCTGTTTTTT; cdr3_aa: CASSSASGSTGELFF
v_call: TRBV18; cdr3_length: 13; clone_size: many; j_call: TRBJ2-3; d_call: NA; cdr3_nt: TGTGCCAGCTCACCACCGGAAGCAGATACGCAGTATTTT; cdr3_aa: CASSPPEADTQYF
v_call: TRBV18; cdr3_length: 14; clone_size: few; j_call: TRBJ2-1; d_call: NA; cdr3_nt: TGTGCCAGCTCACCACTAGCTAGCAGCAATGAACAGTTCTTC; cdr3_aa: CASSPLASSNEQFF
v_call: TRBV6-2/TRBV6-3; cdr3_length: 15; clone_size: NA; j_call: TRBJ1-2; d_call: NA; cdr3_nt: TGTGCCAGCAGTGTTTACCTTGAGGGAGTCTATGGCTACACCTTC; cdr3_aa: CASSVYLEGVYGYTF
v_call: TRBV6-5; cdr3_length: 16; clone_size: many; j_call: TRBJ2-5; d_call: NA; cdr3_nt: TGTGCCAGCAGTTACTCGAAGACAGGCTCGACAGAGACCCAGTACTTC; cdr3_aa: CASSYSKTGSTETQYF
v_call: TRBV28; cdr3_length: 14; clone_size: many; j_call: TRBJ2-1; d_call: NA; cdr3_nt: TGTGCCAGCAGTTTTGAACAGCTCTACAATGAGCAGTTCTTC; cdr3_aa: CASSFEQLYNEQFF
v_call: TRBV6-2/TRBV6-3; cdr3_length: 11; clone_size: few; j_call: TRBJ1-5; d_call: NA; cdr3_nt: TGTGCCAGCAGTTACCTCCAGACCCAGCATTTT; cdr3_aa: CASSYLQTQHF
v_call: TRBV7-9; cdr3_length: 15; clone_size: NA; j_call: TRBJ1-1; d_call: NA; cdr3_nt: TGTGCCAGCAGCTGGGAGGGAATAGGATGGACTGAAGCTTTCTTT; cdr3_aa: CASSWEGIGWTEAFF
v_call: TRBV11-2; cdr3_length: 15; clone_size: many; j_call: TRBJ2-5; d_call: NA; cdr3_nt: TGTGCCAGCAGCTCCCTTCGGGGGGCACGGGAGACCCAGTACTTC; cdr3_aa: CASSSLRGARETQYF
v_call: TRBV20-1; cdr3_length: 13; clone_size: NA; j_call: TRBJ1-1; d_call: TRBD1; cdr3_nt: TGCAGTGCTGAGGACCAGGGGGGGGATGAAGCTTTCTTT; cdr3_aa: CSAEDQGGDEAFF
v_call: TRBV2; cdr3_length: 14; clone_size: many; j_call: TRBJ1-6; d_call: NA; cdr3_nt: TGTGCCAGCAGTGATAGGGTCGGCAATTCACCCCTCCACTTT; cdr3_aa: CASSDRVGNSPLHF
v_call: TRBV15; cdr3_length: 13; clone_size: many; j_call: TRBJ2-1; d_call: NA; cdr3_nt: TGTGCCACCAGCAGAGATGGTCTAGCTGAGCAGTTCTTC; cdr3_aa: CATSRDGLAEQFF
v_call: TRBV5-6; cdr3_length: 14; clone_size: many; j_call: TRBJ1-1; d_call: NA; cdr3_nt: TGTGCCAGCAGGGGACAAACGTCGCACACTGAAGCTTTCTTT; cdr3_aa: CASRGQTSHTEAFF
v_call: TRBV7-2; cdr3_length: 15; clone_size: many; j_call: TRBJ2-2; d_call: NA; cdr3_nt: TGTGCCAGCACCCGGGACTCAACCTGGGCCGGGGAGCTGTTTTTT; cdr3_aa: CASTRDSTWAGELFF
v_call: TRBV7-9; cdr3_length: 17; clone_size: NA; j_call: TRBJ2-1; d_call: TRBD2; cdr3_nt: TGTGCCAGCAGCCGGACTAGCGGGAGAGGCGGCTACAATGAGCAGTTCTTC; cdr3_aa: CASSRTSGRGGYNEQFF
v_call: TRBV7-9; cdr3_length: 14; clone_size: few; j_call: TRBJ2-7; d_call: NA; cdr3_nt: TGTGCCAGCAGCTTAGAGGGACATTGGGACGAGCAGTACTTC; cdr3_aa: CASSLEGHWDEQYF
v_call: TRBV18; cdr3_length: 14; clone_size: NA; j_call: TRBJ2-7; d_call: NA; cdr3_nt: TGTGCCAGCTCACCCTCAATTACAGGACCCGAGCAGTACTTC; cdr3_aa: CASSPSITGPEQYF
v_call: TRBV20-1; cdr3_length: 20; clone_size: many; j_call: TRBJ2-1; d_call: TRBD2; cdr3_nt: TGCAGTGCTAGAGAACACCCACTAGCGGGAGGGCCCCTTCTATACAATGAGCAGTTCTTC; cdr3_aa: CSAREHPLAGGPLLYNEQFF
v_call: TRBV2; cdr3_length: 14; clone_size: NA; j_call: TRBJ2-4; d_call: NA; cdr3_nt: TGTGCCAGCAAAAGAACCCAGGCCAAAAACATTCAGTACTTC; cdr3_aa: CASKRTQAKNIQYF
v_call: TRBV20-1; cdr3_length: 13; clone_size: many; j_call: TRBJ2-1; d_call: NA; cdr3_nt: TGCAGTGCTAGGGGGCCCTACAACAATGAGCAGTTCTTC; cdr3_aa: CSARGPYNNEQFF
v_call: TRBV24-1; cdr3_length: 16; clone_size: few; j_call: TRBJ2-3; d_call: NA; cdr3_nt: TGTGCCACCAGTGATTCTCGGGCGCATGGGAAAGGTACGCAGTATTTT; cdr3_aa: CATSDSRAHGKGTQYF
v_call: TRBV6-1; cdr3_length: 13; clone_size: many; j_call: TRBJ1-6; d_call: NA; cdr3_nt: TGTGCCAGCAGTGAAGTCAATAATTCACCCCTCCACTTT; cdr3_aa: CASSEVNNSPLHF
v_call: TRBV7-3; cdr3_length: 16; clone_size: many; j_call: TRBJ2-3; d_call: TRBD2; cdr3_nt: TGTGCCAGCAGCTCGGGACTAGCGGGATTTGAGGATACGCAGTATTTT; cdr3_aa: CASSSGLAGFEDTQYF
v_call: TRBV20-1; cdr3_length: 16; clone_size: many; j_call: TRBJ2-5; d_call: TRBD2; cdr3_nt: TGCAGTGCTAGTTTCAGGACTAGCGGGGTCCAAGAGACCCAGTACTTC; cdr3_aa: CSASFRTSGVQETQYF
v_call: TRBV2; cdr3_length: 10; clone_size: many; j_call: TRBJ2-1; d_call: NA; cdr3_nt: TGTGCCAACCTGGCCGGGGAGCAGTTCTTC; cdr3_aa: CANLAGEQFF
v_call: TRBV20-1; cdr3_length: 14; clone_size: many; j_call: TRBJ1-1; d_call: NA; cdr3_nt: TGCAGTGCTTACGATTCGGGCGGGACGGAATGGGCTTTCTTT; cdr3_aa: CSAYDSGGTEWAFF
v_call: TRBV6-2/TRBV6-3; cdr3_length: 15; clone_size: many; j_call: TRBJ1-1; d_call: TRBD1; cdr3_nt: TGTGCCAGCAGACTTTACAGGGGGATGTTGACTGAAGCTTTCTTT; cdr3_aa: CASRLYRGMLTEAFF
v_call: TRBV2; cdr3_length: 14; clone_size: many; j_call: TRBJ2-2; d_call: NA; cdr3_nt: TGTGCCAGCAGCATACAGGGAAACACCGGGGAGCTGTTTTTT; cdr3_aa: CASSIQGNTGELFF
v_call: TRBV18; cdr3_length: 16; clone_size: many; j_call: TRBJ2-5; d_call: TRBD2; cdr3_nt: TGTGCCAGCTCGGCAGGACTAGCGGGAGAGGGAGAGACCCAGTACTTC; cdr3_aa: CASSAGLAGEGETQYF
v_call: TRBV11-2; cdr3_length: 17; clone_size: many; j_call: TRBJ2-1; d_call: NA; cdr3_nt: TGTGCCAGCAGCTTAGGGTTCGGGGGGCGCCGGTACAATGAGCAGTTCTTC; cdr3_aa: CASSLGFGGRRYNEQFF
v_call: TRBV30; cdr3_length: 12; clone_size: many; j_call: TRBJ2-7; d_call: NA; cdr3_nt: TGTGCCTGGAGTTCGACGGGGTGGGACTTGTACTTC; cdr3_aa: CAWSSTGWDLYF
v_call: TRBV7-2; cdr3_length: 18; clone_size: many; j_call: TRBJ2-5; d_call: TRBD2; cdr3_nt: TGTGCCAGCAGCATTCCCCCCGGACTAGCTTTTTTCTACGAGACCCAGTACTTC; cdr3_aa: CASSIPPGLAFFYETQYF
v_call: TRBV7-9; cdr3_length: 15; clone_size: NA; j_call: TRBJ2-3; d_call: TRBD2; cdr3_nt: TGTGCCAGCAGCCAAGGACTAGGAGGCACAGATACGCAGTATTTT; cdr3_aa: CASSQGLGGTDTQYF
v_call: TRBV5-1; cdr3_length: 16; clone_size: few; j_call: TRBJ2-5; d_call: TRBD1; cdr3_nt: TGCGCCAGCAGCAATCGACAGGGGGCGGTCGGAGAGACCCAGTACTTC; cdr3_aa: CASSNRQGAVGETQYF
v_call: TRBV5-1; cdr3_length: 13; clone_size: NA; j_call: TRBJ2-7; d_call: NA; cdr3_nt: TGCGCCAGTCAAAGGGACATCTCCTACCAGCAGTACTTC; cdr3_aa: CASQRDISYQQYF